The 24 T cell receptor beta chains listed next were all sequenced from one sample in a study of blood T cell repertoires in COVID-19. Method: immunoSEQ multiplex PCR; TCRdb's copy keeps in-frame clones and lacks some. Here the sample spans about 530,000 clones, roughly nine tenths being singletons. The sequenced sample was peripheral blood. These receptors came from a woman between 45 and 65 years old with COVID-19, enrolled during active disease.

V usage is TRBV12-3 or TRBV12-4 and J usage is TRBJ2-5, with TRBD2 as a possible D gene (5 bases). This CDR3 region has 13 residues. Deletions cut 1 base from V and 4 bases from J, with 7 bases between. CDR3 nucleotides: TGTGCCAGCAGTTTAGTGGGGAGAGAGACCCAGTACTTC. It yields the protein CASSLVGRETQYF.

The chain has TRBV19 and TRBJ2-3, with 7 bases aligning to TRBD1. V shed 7 bases, J shed 6 bases, and the junction held 7 bases outside the gene matches. CDR3 size: 13 residues. Germline V gene lookup returns CDR1 LNHDA and CDR2 SQIVND (reference sequence). CDR3 sequence reads: CASMGTVSDTQYF. As DNA, the CDR3 is TGTGCCAGTATGGGGACAGTCAGCGATACGCAGTATTTT.

The gene calls are TRBV19 and TRBJ2-1; weak D call: TRBD2 (7 bases). This CDR3 comprises 13 residues. Germline V gene sequence: CDR1 LNHDA, CDR2 SQIVND (reference sequence). V shed 6 bases and J shed 9 bases, with 15 bases lying between them. CDR3 protein: CASSLEGGSEQFF. The CDR3 region has the DNA TGTGCCAGTAGCCTCGAGGGGGGGAGTGAGCAGTTCTTC.

This clone has only one observation. V is TRBV6-5 and J is TRBJ2-1; perhaps TRBD2 as D (6 bases). The CDR3 is 16 residues long. Trimming cost V 2 bases and J 1 base, with 12 bases left between them. Germline CDR1 reads MNHEY; CDR2 reads SVGAGI. CDR3 sequence: CASSYEREVSYNEQFF. CDR3 nucleotides: TGTGCCAGCAGTTACGAGAGGGAGGTTTCCTACAATGAGCAGTTCTTC.

This clone was seen a few times. The chain is built from TRBV5-1 and TRBJ1-5, with D maybe TRBD1 (5 bases). Deletions cut 5 bases from V and 8 bases from J, with 20 bases between. The germline gives CDR1 SGHRS, CDR2 YFSETQ. This CDR3 has 15 amino acids. The chain's CDR3 is CASSPGTVSREPQHF. The DNA of the CDR3 is TGCGCCAGCAGTCCAGGGACTGTTAGCAGGGAGCCCCAGCATTTT.

The chain joins TRBV7-8 to TRBJ1-2; tentative D call: TRBD1 (5 bases). V shed 4 bases and J shed 8 bases, with 20 bases lying between them. The CDR3 contains 15 residues. The germline V gene encodes CDR1 SGHVS and CDR2 FQNEAQ. CDR3 region: CASSWGGRTWEGYTF. CDR3 in DNA: TGTGCCAGCAGCTGGGGGGGTAGGACTTGGGAAGGCTACACCTTC.

This clone occurred a few times. V is TRBV3-1 (or the pseudogene TRBV3-2) and J is TRBJ1-6; perhaps TRBD1 as D (6 bases). CDR3 length: 15 residues. Per the germline V gene, CDR1 is LGHDT and CDR2 is YNNKEL (reference sequence). The V gene lost 3 bases and the J gene lost 8 bases, with 14 bases spanning the gap. The CDR3 spells CASSQDSRGHSPLHF. CDR3 DNA sequence: TGTGCCAGCAGCCAGGACAGTAGGGGCCATTCACCCCTCCACTTT.

A single count supports this clone. This sequence joins TRBV6-1 and TRBJ1-4; D ambiguous. CDR1 and CDR2 from the germline V gene are MNHNS and SASEGT. The CDR3 consists of 14 residues. Between the trimmed V and J ends, which lost 2 bases and 6 bases, there was a span of 10 bases. For the CDR3, the DNA is TGTGCCAGCAGTGAAAATACAGAAGATGAAAAACTGTTTTTT. This codes for CASSENTEDEKLFF.

This chain joins TRBV6-1 and TRBJ2-5; possibly TRBD2 for D (7 bases). CDR1 is MNHNS, CDR2 SASEGT, per germline. V lost 2 bases to trimming and J lost 3 bases, with 22 bases between them. The CDR3 contains 18 residues. CDR3 DNA: TGTGCCAGCAGTGAATTGGGCGGGGGCCCCGGCTCAGAAGAGACCCAGTACTTC. As protein: CASSELGGGPGSEETQYF.

This rearrangement joins TRBV2 to TRBJ1-5; D remains ambiguous. Per the germline V gene, CDR1 is SNHLY and CDR2 is FYNNEI. Trimming shortened V by 4 bases and J by 4 bases, and 11 bases separated the two germline ends. This CDR3 is built from 14 residues. The CDR3 sequence: CASSVFGDNQPQHF. The DNA of the CDR3 is TGTGCCAGCAGTGTCTTCGGGGATAATCAGCCCCAGCATTTT.

In regard to this clone: The junction differs from germline at one of its ends, possibly a read error. The chain has TRBV12-5 and TRBJ1-2, with no clear D. The V gene's germline CDR1 is LGHNT and CDR2 FRNRAP. The CDR3 loop spans 12 amino acids. The CDR3 sequence is CASGLFGETMQF. CDR3 DNA: TGTGCTAGTGGTTTGTTCGGGGAGACTATGCAGTTC.

V usage is TRBV7-9 and J usage is TRBJ1-5, with D unclear. Trimming pared 4 bases from V and 4 bases from J, leaving 14 bases between. Germline values: CDR1 SEHNR, CDR2 FQNEAQ (reference sequence). The CDR3 runs to 15 residues. The CDR3 loop reads CASSSSRVPNQPQHF. The CDR3 DNA follows: TGTGCCAGCAGCTCCAGCCGGGTTCCTAATCAGCCCCAGCATTTT. Full variable domain (missing parts from reference TRBV7-9 and TRBJ1-5): DTGVSQNPRHKITKRGQNVTFRCDPISEHNRLYWYRQTLGQGPEFLTYFQNEAQLEKSRLLSDRFSAERPKGSFSTLEIQRTEQGDSAMYLCASSSSRVPNQPQHFGDGTRLSIL.

The J gene is TRBJ2-7, the V gene TRBV10-1; unclear D gene. Deletions cut 2 bases from V and 6 bases from J, with 5 bases between. CDR1 is WNHNN, CDR2 SYGVQD, per germline (reference sequence). The CDR3 runs to 11 residues. DNA of the CDR3: TGCGCCAGCAGTGAGGGAGCCGAGCAGTACTTC. This encodes CASSEGAEQYF.

The V and J genes are TRBV24-1 and TRBJ1-2, with D tentatively TRBD1 (6 bases). The CDR3 extends over 16 amino acids. Per germline, CDR1 KGHDR and CDR2 SFDVKD. Trimming pared 3 bases from V and 0 bases from J, leaving 13 bases between. CDR3 protein: CATSDRTAKTNYGYTF. The CDR3 nucleotides are TGTGCCACCAGTGATAGGACAGCGAAAACTAACTATGGCTACACCTTC.

This chain uses TRBV4-1 with TRBJ1-5; D remains ambiguous. Germline V gives CDR1 MGHRA, CDR2 YSYEKL. Trimming left V 4 bases short and J 1 base short, with 11 bases between. The CDR3 extends over 15 amino acids. The DNA of the CDR3 is TGCGCCAGCAGCCTAAGAGGGATCAGCAATCAGCCCCAGCATTTT. It yields the protein CASSLRGISNQPQHF.

This clone was detected only once. J is TRBJ2-3 and V is TRBV19, with D tentatively TRBD1 (7 bases). CDR1 and CDR2 from the germline V gene are LNHDA and SQIVND (reference sequence). This CDR3 comprises 15 residues. Deletions cut 3 bases from V and 6 bases from J, with 16 bases between. CDR3 nucleotides: TGTGCCAGTAGTATGAACCTCAGGGGGGACGATACGCAGTATTTT. This translates into CASSMNLRGDDTQYF. Based on the CDR3 plus reference TRBV19 and TRBJ2-3, the full variable domain is DGGITQSPKYLFRKEGQNVTLSCEQNLNHDAMYWYRQDPGQGLRLIYYSQIVNDFQKGDIAEGYSVSREKKESFPLTVTSAQKNPTAFYLCASSMNLRGDDTQYFGPGTRLTVL.

The gene calls are TRBV5-4 and TRBJ2-2; 10 bases are a match to TRBD2. CDR1 SGHNT and CDR2 YYREEE come from the germline V gene (reference sequence). The CDR3 is 16 amino acids. With V trimmed by 1 base and J by 4 bases, 4 bases remained unmatched. CDR3 in amino acids: CASSLPSGGITGELFF. DNA of the CDR3: TGTGCCAGCAGCTTGCCTAGCGGGGGCATCACCGGGGAGCTGTTTTTT.

This clone was seen a handful of times. The CDR3 DNA sequence: TGCGCCAGCAGCTTGGCCGGGCAGGGGGCGCTTAGAGCTGGGGCCAACGTCCTGACTTTC. This gives the protein CASSLAGQGALRAGANVLTF. The chain has TRBV5-1 and TRBJ2-6; 8 bases align to TRBD1. CDR1 is SGHRS and CDR2 is YFSETQ in the germline V gene. The V segment lost 0 bases and the J segment 2 bases; nucleotides outside the gene matches: 13. This CDR3 is 20 amino acids long.

The J gene is TRBJ2-7, the V gene TRBV3-1 (or the pseudogene TRBV3-2); 11 bases are a match to TRBD1. V was pared by 1 base and J by 6 bases, with 2 bases of the junction left unmatched. The CDR3 consists of 14 residues. The germline V gene has CDR1 LGHDT and CDR2 YNNKEL (reference sequence). The CDR3 sequence is CASSQGTGGLEQYF. The DNA of the CDR3 is TGTGCCAGCAGCCAAGGGACAGGGGGCCTCGAGCAGTACTTC.

The chain uses TRBV27 and TRBJ2-7, with 9 bases lining up with TRBD2. The V gene end was trimmed by 3 bases and the J gene end by 0 bases; junction bases not matched to a gene: 6. Germline loops: CDR1 MNHEY, CDR2 SMNVEV (reference sequence). The CDR3 runs to 16 residues. The CDR3 nucleotides read TGTGCCAGCAGTTTCTGGCTAGCGGGGAGCTCCTACGAGCAGTACTTC. Translating it yields CASSFWLAGSSYEQYF.

This chain connects TRBV6-6 to TRBJ2-7, with unresolved D. From germline, CDR1 is MNHNY and CDR2 SVGAGI (reference sequence). This CDR3 comprises 12 residues. V was trimmed by 8 bases and J by 0 bases, leaving 8 bases between them. CDR3 region: CASSSSSYEQYF. CDR3 in DNA: TGTGCCAGCTCTTCCAGCTCCTACGAGCAGTACTTC.

V and J are TRBV11-3 and TRBJ1-1; D gene uncertain. CDR3 length: 13 amino acids. CDR1 and CDR2 (germline): SGHNT, YENEEA. The V and J ends lost 4 bases and 3 bases respectively, with 9 bases between them. DNA for the CDR3: TGTGCCAGCAGCTCTCACCCGGACACTGAAGCTTTCTTT. Translating it yields CASSSHPDTEAFF.

J is TRBJ2-7 and V is TRBV11-3, with TRBD1 matching 8 bases. From germline, CDR1 is SGHNT and CDR2 YENEEA. CDR3 length equals 15 residues. The junction had 8 bases not matched to a gene; V was cut back by 5 bases and J by 2 bases. Here the CDR3 DNA reads TGTGCCAGCAGCCTGAATCGGACAGGGACCTACGAGCAGTACTTC. Translated, it gives CASSLNRTGTYEQYF.

The chain couples TRBV28 to TRBJ2-1, with D perhaps matching TRBD1 (6 bases). The CDR3 has 15 amino acids. The germline CDR1 and CDR2 sequences are MDHEN and SYDVKM. V was trimmed by 0 bases and J by 9 bases, leaving 15 bases between them. CDR3 bases: TGTGCCAGCAGTTTATGGCAAGCTGGGGGCGGTGAGCAGTTCTTC. It translates to CASSLWQAGGGEQFF.